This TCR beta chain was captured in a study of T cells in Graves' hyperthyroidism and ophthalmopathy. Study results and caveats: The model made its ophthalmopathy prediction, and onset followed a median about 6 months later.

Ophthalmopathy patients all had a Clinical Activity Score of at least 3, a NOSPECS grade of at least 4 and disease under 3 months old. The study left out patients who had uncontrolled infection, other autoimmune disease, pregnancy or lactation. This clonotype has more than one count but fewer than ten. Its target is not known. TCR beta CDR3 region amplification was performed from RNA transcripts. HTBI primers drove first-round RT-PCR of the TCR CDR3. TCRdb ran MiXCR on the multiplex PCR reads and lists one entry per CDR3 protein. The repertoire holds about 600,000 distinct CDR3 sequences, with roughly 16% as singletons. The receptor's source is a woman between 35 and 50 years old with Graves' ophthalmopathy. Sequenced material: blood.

CDR3 in amino acids: CASSTQGARAFF. In DNA, the CDR3 is TGTGCCAGTAGTACCCAGGGGGCCCGAGCTTTCTTT. The V and J genes are TRBV19 and TRBJ1-1, with TRBD1 matching over 8 bases. The length of the CDR3 is 12 residues. CDR1 LNHDA and CDR2 SQIVND come from the germline V gene (reference sequence). The ends lost 4 bases at V and 10 bases at J; junction bases unmatched: 5.